One sample yielded the 27 T cell receptor beta chains listed below, sequenced in a study of beta chain features in type 1 diabetes. Study outcomes and limitations: Within each of all four CD4+ subsets, Type 1 diabetes patients had TCRB CDR3s that were moderately but significantly shorter.

These receptors have no identified antigens. cDNA synthesis used the whole RNA isolate, giving expressed TCRB sequences. Assay used: immunoSEQ multiplex PCR; TCRdb lists only in-frame clones, some missing. The sample yields about 170,000 clones, approximately 8.4% seen once. Specimen: central memory CD4+ T cells from blood. These receptors were collected from a man aged 18 to 29 with type 1 diabetes.

This clone turned up a few times. This sequence joins TRBV5-5 and TRBJ2-5, with 14 positions matching TRBD2. The V and J ends lost 4 bases and 3 bases, in that order; junction bases with no gene match: 11. CDR3 length: 18 amino acids. CDR1 and CDR2 from the germline V gene are SGHKS and YYEKEE (reference sequence). As DNA, the CDR3 is TGTGCCAGCAGCCTCAGAAAAAGGGGACTAGCGGGAGAAGAGACCCAGTACTTC. It encodes CASSLRKRGLAGEETQYF.

This chain uses TRBV19 with TRBJ1-5; a possible D gene is TRBD1 (6 bases). Germline lookup yields CDR1 LNHDA and CDR2 SQIVND (reference sequence). This CDR3 region has 18 residues. The V end lost 0 bases, the J end lost 5 bases, and 20 bases lay between the germline ends. The CDR3 DNA reads as TGTGCCAGTAGTATAGATCAACGAGATTGGGAGGGGGATCAGCCCCAGCATTTT. It is translated as CASSIDQRDWEGDQPQHF.

J is TRBJ2-7 and V is TRBV4-1; D is perhaps TRBD2 (6 bases). In germline, CDR1 is MGHRA, CDR2 YSYEKL. V lost 3 bases and J 6 bases, leaving 18 bases between the germline ends. This CDR3 spans 15 amino acids. The CDR3 nucleotides read TGCGCCAGCAGCCATCCCAACGACGTGGGGGGCGAGCAGTACTTC. Its translation: CASSHPNDVGGEQYF.

This clone has at least ten counts. This sample also contains other DNA sequences that code for the same CDR3. This chain uses TRBV27 with TRBJ1-5; D is perhaps TRBD1 (5 bases). CDR1 MNHEY and CDR2 SMNVEV come from the germline V gene (reference sequence). Deletions cut 8 bases from V and 6 bases from J, with 11 bases between. The CDR3 has 12 amino acids. CDR3 amino acids: CASQGVGQPQHF. For the CDR3, the DNA is TGTGCCAGCCAGGGTGTCGGTCAGCCCCAGCATTTT.

The chain employs TRBV2 and TRBJ2-3, with D possibly matching TRBD2 (6 bases). There are 15 residues in the CDR3. V dropped 3 bases and J dropped 0 bases, with 10 bases sitting between them. Germline V gene sequence: CDR1 SNHLY, CDR2 FYNNEI. The CDR3 loop is CASSDFGGSTDTQYF. The CDR3 DNA is TGTGCCAGCAGTGATTTCGGGGGAAGCACAGATACGCAGTATTTT.

Only a few counts were recorded for this clone. The CDR3: CASSLVSQGEAFF. CDR3 in DNA: TGTGCCAGCAGCTTAGTATCTCAGGGAGAAGCTTTCTTT. The rearrangement links TRBV7-2 to TRBJ1-1; weak D call: TRBD1 (5 bases). Germline assignment: CDR1 SGHTA and CDR2 FQGNSA. The CDR3 loop spans 13 amino acids. The V gene lost 1 base and the J gene lost 8 bases, with 11 bases spanning the gap. The full variable domain, in which reference TRBV7-2 and TRBJ1-1 provide the parts outside the CDR3, is GAGVSQSPSNKVTEKGKDVELRCDPISGHTALYWYRQSLGQGLEFLIYFQGNSAPDKSGLPSDRFSAERTGGSVSTLTIQRTQQEDSAVYLCASSLVSQGEAFFGQGTRLTVV.

The rearrangement links TRBV5-4 to TRBJ1-6; D is unresolved. The V end lost 5 bases, the J end lost 15 bases, and 18 bases lay between the germline ends. The CDR3 is 13 residues long. Germline V CDR1 and CDR2: SGHNT, YYREEE (reference sequence). The CDR3 here is CASRPAGLNSLHF. CDR3 in DNA: TGTGCCAGCAGACCTGCGGGCCTAAATAGCCTCCACTTT.

CDR3 in amino acids: CASSVATGPPYEQYF. CDR3 sequence (DNA): TGTGCCAGCAGCGTAGCGACAGGGCCCCCCTACGAGCAGTACTTC. J is TRBJ2-7 and V is TRBV9; TRBD1 aligns across 7 bases. The CDR3 loop spans 15 amino acids. Germline loops: CDR1 SGDLS, CDR2 YYNGEE. V trimming: 0 bases; J trimming: 2 bases; junction bases outside the gene matches: 5.

This clone was counted between two and nine times. This chain uses TRBV7-2 with TRBJ1-3; no reliable D call. V was shortened by 3 bases and J by 8 bases, with 8 bases between the two germline ends. CDR1 SGHTA and CDR2 FQGNSA come from the germline V gene. The CDR3 sequence is 12 residues long. In DNA, the CDR3 is TGTGCCAGCAGCTTTCTCCGGGACACCATATATTTT. This encodes CASSFLRDTIYF.

The table lists this clone with a few counts. The CDR3 region is CASSQSGGATDEQFF. CDR3 in DNA: TGTGCCAGCAGCCAGAGCGGGGGGGCCACTGATGAGCAGTTCTTC. This chain uses TRBV5-5 with TRBJ2-1; 10 nucleotides line up with TRBD2. The length of the CDR3 is 15 residues. CDR1 is SGHKS and CDR2 is YYEKEE in the germline V gene (reference sequence). The trim removed 4 bases at V and 8 bases at J, leaving 9 bases unmatched.

This clone showed up just a few times. The chain links TRBV18 to TRBJ2-1; perhaps TRBD2 as D (5 bases). Trimming left V 6 bases short and J 5 bases short, with 8 bases between. The length of the CDR3 is 12 residues. Germline loops: CDR1 KGHSH, CDR2 LQKENI. CDR3 in amino acids: CASSAGDNEQFF. The CDR3 DNA follows: TGTGCCAGCTCTGCCGGGGACAATGAGCAGTTCTTC. Filled out from reference TRBV18 and TRBJ2-1, the complete variable domain reads NAGVMQNPRHLVRRRGQEARLRCSPMKGHSHVYWYRQLPEEGLKFMVYLQKENIIDESGMPKERFSAEFPKEGPSILRIQQVVRGDSAAYFCASSAGDNEQFFGPGTRLTVL.

This clone has a handful of counts. This chain connects TRBV10-3 to TRBJ2-1; 7 nucleotides line up with TRBD1. The J segment lost 5 bases and the V segment lost 7 bases, leaving 5 bases of the junction unmatched. From germline, CDR1 is ENHRY and CDR2 SYGVKD. This CDR3 has 13 amino acids. CDR3 sequence (DNA): TGTGCCATCAATTCGCAGGGGGACAATGAGCAGTTCTTC. This codes for CAINSQGDNEQFF.

The CDR3 protein is CAWISDRVNTEAFF. The CDR3 DNA is TGTGCCTGGATTTCGGACAGGGTGAACACTGAAGCTTTCTTT. The chain links TRBV30 to TRBJ1-1; the match to TRBD1 covers 8 bases. Unmatched junction bases numbered 4, after V lost 4 bases and J lost 0 bases. The CDR3 totals 14 residues. Looked up from germline, CDR1 is GTSNPN and CDR2 is SVGIG (reference sequence).

This chain links TRBV25-1 with TRBJ2-5; tentatively, D is TRBD1 (5 bases). From germline, CDR1 is MGHDK and CDR2 SYGVNS. There are 14 residues in the CDR3. V was shortened by 0 bases and J by 4 bases, with 9 bases between the two germline ends. The CDR3 loop reads CASSEYGAAETQYF. The CDR3 bases are TGTGCCAGCAGTGAATATGGGGCAGCAGAGACCCAGTACTTC.

The V gene is TRBV18, the J gene TRBJ2-3, with a possible D match to TRBD2 (5 bases). V shed 3 bases and J shed 6 bases, with 19 bases lying between them. Germline V CDR1 and CDR2: KGHSH, LQKENI. The length of the CDR3 is 16 residues. The CDR3 nucleotides are TGTGCCAGCTCACCTGAACTCAGACCGACGGGGGATACGCAGTATTTT. This gives the protein CASSPELRPTGDTQYF.

This clone was observed at least ten times. This chain joins TRBV23-1 and TRBJ1-2; D not certain. TRBV23-1 is an ORF, and what it does is uncertain. The CDR3 loop spans 14 amino acids. V was shortened by 0 bases and J by 3 bases, with 8 bases between the two germline ends. DNA for the CDR3: TGCGCCAGCAGTCAATCGGAGTGTGACTATGGCTACACCTTC. Amino acid sequence: CASSQSECDYGYTF.

V is TRBV5-4 and J is TRBJ2-7, with D perhaps TRBD2 (6 bases). The germline V gene encodes CDR1 SGHNT and CDR2 YYREEE (reference sequence). Trimming cost V 9 bases and J 2 bases, with 12 bases left between them. The CDR3 totals 12 residues. CDR3 loop: CATSGGPYEQYF. The CDR3 DNA reads TGTGCCACCTCCGGGGGACCCTACGAGCAGTACTTC.

This clone occurred a few times. The rearrangement joins TRBV2 to TRBJ2-5; 9 bases align to TRBD1. The V segment lost 6 bases and the J segment 4 bases; nucleotides outside the gene matches: 3. Germline assignment: CDR1 SNHLY and CDR2 FYNNEI. The CDR3 covers 13 residues. The CDR3 DNA reads as TGTGCCAGCAGACGACAGGGGGGAGAGACCCAGTACTTC. It specifies CASRRQGGETQYF. Supplemented by reference TRBV2 and TRBJ2-5, the full variable domain reads EPEVTQTPSHQVTQMGQEVILRCVPISNHLYFYWYRQILGQKVEFLVSFYNNEISEKSEIFDDQFSVERPDGSNFTLKIRSTKLEDSAMYFCASRRQGGETQYFGPGTRLLVL.

The chain is built from TRBV5-1 and TRBJ2-3, with D maybe TRBD2 (5 bases). The V and J ends lost 4 bases and 2 bases respectively, with 8 bases between them. The CDR3 contains 13 residues. The germline gives CDR1 SGHRS, CDR2 YFSETQ. The CDR3 DNA sequence: TGCGCCAGCAGCCGGGATTACACAGATACGCAGTATTTT. This codes for CASSRDYTDTQYF.

V gene TRBV5-4 combines with J gene TRBJ2-7, with 8 bases lining up with TRBD2. This CDR3 has 15 amino acids. Germline CDR1 SGHNT, CDR2 YYREEE (reference sequence). V lost 2 bases, J lost 1 base, and 5 bases stayed unmatched. CDR3 bases: TGTGCCAGCAGCTTAATTAGCGGGGATTCCTACGAGCAGTACTTC. It yields the protein CASSLISGDSYEQYF.

This clone was detected only a few times. V is TRBV19 and J is TRBJ1-1, with 9 nucleotides matching TRBD1. The junction had 16 bases not matched to a gene; V was cut back by 6 bases and J by 5 bases. Germline V gene data show CDR1 as LNHDA and CDR2 as SQIVND (reference sequence). The CDR3 covers 17 residues. The DNA of the CDR3 is TGTGCCAGTAGCCCCGGGACAGGGAGGCTTTTGGGGACTGAAGCTTTCTTT. Its translation: CASSPGTGRLLGTEAFF.

This clone was detected many times. CDR3 in DNA: TGTGCCTGGAGTGTGACCGGAGTAGAGCAGTACTTC. Protein: CAWSVTGVEQYF. The rearrangement uses TRBV30 and TRBJ2-7; D unresolved. This CDR3 has 12 residues. The germline V gene has CDR1 GTSNPN and CDR2 SVGIG (reference sequence). V lost 0 bases, J lost 7 bases, and 10 bases lay in between. Complete variable domain (other parts from reference TRBV30 and TRBJ2-7): SQTIHQWPATLVQPVGSPLSLECTVEGTSNPNLYWYRQAAGRGLQLLFYSVGIGQISSEVPQNLSASRPQDRQFILSSKKLLLSDSGFYLCAWSVTGVEQYFGPGTRLTVT.

The chain combines TRBV28 with TRBJ2-7, with TRBD1 matching over 7 bases. Germline V CDR1 and CDR2: MDHEN, SYDVKM. The CDR3 consists of 14 residues. Trimming at V came to 5 bases and at J to 3 bases, leaving 7 bases not matched to a gene. The CDR3 loop reads CASSPPGQFYEQYF. Here the CDR3 DNA reads TGTGCCAGCAGTCCACCGGGACAGTTCTACGAGCAGTACTTC.

This clone was seen more than once but under ten times. Written as DNA, the CDR3 is TGTGCCAGCAGCTACTCACAGGGGGCAAGTGAAAAACTGTTTTTT. It yields the protein CASSYSQGASEKLFF. The chain combines TRBV9 with TRBJ1-4; the match to TRBD1 covers 9 bases. The germline V gene encodes CDR1 SGDLS and CDR2 YYNGEE. V shed 4 bases, J shed 7 bases, and the junction held 8 bases outside the gene matches. The CDR3 has 15 residues.

This clone was seen a few times. The J gene is TRBJ1-1, the V gene TRBV27, with D maybe TRBD1 (5 bases). CDR1 is MNHEY and CDR2 is SMNVEV in the germline V gene (reference sequence). V was shortened by 3 bases and J by 0 bases, with 11 bases between the two germline ends. The CDR3 contains 15 residues. The CDR3 loop reads CASSFLRQMNTEAFF. The CDR3 DNA reads TGTGCCAGCAGTTTCCTTAGACAGATGAACACTGAAGCTTTCTTT.

A word on this clone: The identical CDR3 is also encoded by other nucleotide sequences in the sample. The chain carries TRBV28 and TRBJ1-4; D is unclear. Germline V gene data show CDR1 as MDHEN and CDR2 as SYDVKM. Trimming left V 3 bases short and J 5 bases short, with 7 bases between. The CDR3 is made up of 13 amino acids. The CDR3, as DNA: TGTGCCAGCAGTTTGGTACAGAATGAAAAACTGTTTTTT. Protein: CASSLVQNEKLFF.

This CDR3 reads CASSQDQTGGSYGYTF. The CDR3 region has the DNA TGCGCCAGCAGCCAAGATCAAACAGGGGGATCCTATGGCTACACCTTC. The V call is TRBV4-1, the J call TRBJ1-2; 8 nucleotides align to TRBD1. V trimming: 0 bases; J trimming: 4 bases; junction bases outside the gene matches: 7. CDR1 and CDR2 from the germline V gene are MGHRA and YSYEKL. This CDR3 comprises 16 residues.